This T cell receptor (beta chain) was sequenced for a study of blood T cell repertoires in COVID-19. About the research overall: PBMCs, B-cell-depleted T cells, or T cells provided the cDNA or gDNA that made up the material.

V lost 8 bases to trimming and J lost 6 bases, with 13 bases between them. The germline V gene has CDR1 LNHDA and CDR2 SQIVND (reference sequence). The CDR3 loop spans 13 amino acids. TCRdb's copy holds only in-frame clones and misses some; the assay was immunoSEQ multiplex PCR. The data hold under 300,000 clones, with roughly 93% observed a single time. Living in under 30 US areas, the participants were between 18 and 89 years of age. This TCR was sampled from a woman aged 40 to 50 with acute COVID-19. The sample was PBMCs or T cells enriched from blood (not recorded which). The chain combines TRBV19 with TRBJ2-2, with unresolved D. The CDR3 is CASGRERAGELFF. The CDR3 bases are TGTGCCAGTGGTCGCGAGCGAGCCGGGGAGCTGTTTTTT.